The clone carrying this T cell receptor beta chain was detected many times. Its antigen is as yet unknown. The V end lost 2 bases, the J end lost 3 bases, and 14 bases lay between the germline ends. The germline gives CDR1 LGHNA, CDR2 YNFKEQ. The CDR3 covers 15 residues. This sample is drawn from a study of CD8+CD57+ T cells in acquired aplastic anemia. Study information: An average of 3.2 ug of DNA was obtained from sorted CD4+ and CD8+ cells. Study-wide findings and caveats: Researchers report that twenty-nine CD8+ CDR3 sequences appeared in both patients and controls. Patients and healthy controls showed no significant CD8+ Simpson's diversity difference.

TCR beta VDJ and CDR3 profiles were obtained from a genomic DNA template. TCRdb re-called the reads through MiXCR, storing one row per CDR3 protein. This repertoire shows a few hundred thousand distinct CDR3 sequences, 55% to 60% found once; its top ten account for 6.5% to 10%. Sequencing was performed on sorted CD4+, CD8+, or CD8+CD57+ T cells (not recorded which) from PBMCs. The chain has TRBV4-2 and TRBJ2-7; D might be TRBD1 (5 bases). The sequence came from a human donor with severe aplastic anemia or a healthy control (not recorded which). In DNA form, the CDR3 reads TGTGCCAGCAGCCAACAAGACAGATCCGACTACGAGCAGTACTTC. This codes for CASSQQDRSDYEQYF.